Listed below are T cell receptor beta chains from one sample, sequenced in a study of blood T cell repertoires in COVID-19. Sequencing used immunoSEQ multiplex PCR; TCRdb keeps in-frame clones, though not all of them. The sample lists 90,000 to 110,000 clones, approximately 84% occurring once. Sequenced: peripheral blood. Every receptor here comes from a woman aged 45-59 years with acute or convalescent COVID-19. Each CDR3 is given with its conserved first and last residue. The order of the fields is clone size, D gene, V gene, J gene, CDR3 DNA, CDR3 protein. A D gene is named only where the DNA matches it firmly. Clone size, where shown, is once, few, many, or a class for clones that have expanded.

.	TRBD1	TRBV15	TRBJ1-1	TGTGCCACCAGCAGCCGGGACAGTGCTGAAGCTTTCTTT	CATSSRDSAEAFF
.	.	TRBV2	TRBJ2-7	TGTGCCAGCACGGGGGATGGCTACGAGCAGTACTTC	CASTGDGYEQYF
.	TRBD1	TRBV7-3	TRBJ1-5	TGTGCCAGCAGCCAGGGGGCAAATCAGCCCCAGCATTTT	CASSQGANQPQHF
.	.	TRBV20-1	TRBJ2-3	TGCAGTGCTAGTGGCGGGTCCGGCACAGATACGCAGTATTTT	CSASGGSGTDTQYF
.	.	TRBV12-3/TRBV12-4	TRBJ2-1	TGTGCCAGCAGTTTTTGGCTGTGGAATGAGCAGTTCTTC	CASSFWLWNEQFF
.	TRBD1	TRBV2	TRBJ1-1	TGTGCCAGCAGTGGACAGGGGGCGGTGAACACTGAAGCTTTCTTT	CASSGQGAVNTEAFF
once	TRBD2	TRBV6-5	TRBJ2-1	TGTGCCAGCGGGGACGGGGGGACTTTCTATGAGCAGTTCTTC	CASGDGGTFYEQFF
.	.	TRBV7-3	TRBJ2-2	TGTGCCAGCAGCTTAACTCTGGCTAGCAGGGAGCTGTTTTTT	CASSLTLASRELFF
.	.	TRBV6-5	TRBJ1-1	TGTGCCAGCCACCGGGGGGGGAGGAACACTGAAGCTTTCTTT	CASHRGGRNTEAFF
.	.	TRBV3-1/TRBV3-2	TRBJ1-3	TGTGCCAGCAGTGTTTGGGAAGGTTCGGGAGGAAACACCATATATTTT	CASSVWEGSGGNTIYF
.	TRBD2	TRBV5-4	TRBJ2-3	TGTGCCAGCAGCGGGGGACTAGCAGGGCGGGCGCAGTATTTT	CASSGGLAGRAQYF
.	TRBD1	TRBV15	TRBJ1-2	TGTGCCACCAGCGCAAGACAGGGGGCCTTTGGCTACACCTTC	CATSARQGAFGYTF
.	TRBD1	TRBV9	TRBJ2-7	TGTGCCAGCTCCCTCGATCCGGGACAGGGAACCTACGAGCAGTACTTC	CASSLDPGQGTYEQYF
.	.	TRBV18	TRBJ1-3	TGTGCCAGCTCACCGGGCCTCAGAAACACCATATATTTT	CASSPGLRNTIYF
.	TRBD2	TRBV19	TRBJ2-1	TGTGCCAGTAGTCCCAGAGGGAGGGGTGAGCAGTTCTTC	CASSPRGRGEQFF
few	TRBD2	TRBV6-2/TRBV6-3	TRBJ2-7	TGTGCCAGCAGTACTACTAGCGGGGTGACCTACGAGCAGTACTTC	CASSTTSGVTYEQYF
.	.	TRBV18	TRBJ2-1	TGTGCCAGCTCACCACCGTCGCGGGGAGAGTATGAGCAGTTCTTC	CASSPPSRGEYEQFF
.	.	TRBV2	TRBJ1-2	TGTGCCAGCAGAGGACGGGGATATGGCTACACCTTC	CASRGRGYGYTF
.	.	TRBV9	TRBJ1-2	TGTGCCAGCAGCGCAACCTCAGGGGCGCTAAACTATGGCTACACCTTC	CASSATSGALNYGYTF
.	.	TRBV9	TRBJ2-2	TGTGCCAGCAGCGTGGTCGGGGATGGCGGGGAGCTGTTTTTT	CASSVVGDGGELFF
.	.	TRBV2	TRBJ2-7	TGTGCCAGCAGTCCTCAGTCTAGTACTGAGTACTTC	CASSPQSSTEYF
.	.	TRBV7-6	TRBJ1-3	TGTGCCAGCAGCTTATACCCGACGCGGGACACCATATATTTT	CASSLYPTRDTIYF
once	.	TRBV2	TRBJ1-2	TGTGCCAGCAGTGACCAGGTCTATGGCTACACCTTC	CASSDQVYGYTF
.	.	TRBV6-5	TRBJ2-7	TGTGCCAGCAGTTTAGGGGGGGCTAGCTCCTACGAGCAGTACTTC	CASSLGGASSYEQYF
.	TRBD1	TRBV9	TRBJ2-3	TGTGCCAGCAGCCGGGGTGGGACAGGGGCTCGAACAGATACGCAGTATTTT	CASSRGGTGARTDTQYF
.	.	TRBV5-1	TRBJ1-1	TGCGCCAGCAGCTTGGGGTTGGCGGGCACTGAAGCTTTCTTT	CASSLGLAGTEAFF
.	TRBD1	TRBV5-8	TRBJ1-1	TGTGCCAGCAGCCCCTTTAAAGGGGGCGCGGACACTGAAGCTTTCTTT	CASSPFKGGADTEAFF
.	TRBD1	TRBV10-3	TRBJ2-1	TGTGCCATCAGGGGTGGGACAGGGGGCAATGAGCAGTTCTTC	CAIRGGTGGNEQFF
.	.	TRBV19	TRBJ1-2	TGTGCCACCCGAAGGGAGGGAGGTGGCTACACCTTC	CATRREGGGYTF
.	.	TRBV27	TRBJ1-4	TGTGCCAGCAGTTCCTCCGGCCTAGGCACTAATGAAAAACTGTTTTTT	CASSSSGLGTNEKLFF
.	.	TRBV12-5	TRBJ1-5	TGTGCTAGTGGTTTAGAGGCCAATCAGCCCCAGCATTTT	CASGLEANQPQHF
.	TRBD1	TRBV5-1	TRBJ2-7	TGCGCCAGCAGCTTGGCTCCAGGGGGCTACGAGCAGTACTTC	CASSLAPGGYEQYF
.	TRBD1	TRBV2	TRBJ1-4	TGTGCCAGCAACTCCTGGGGAGGGACAGGGATTGAAAAACTGTTTTTT	CASNSWGGTGIEKLFF
.	.	TRBV2	TRBJ2-7	TGTGCCAGCAGTGTCGAGACAAGGATCTACGAGCAGTACTTC	CASSVETRIYEQYF
.	.	TRBV19	TRBJ1-5	TGTGCCAGTAGTATTCGGGACTTGCCCCAGCATTTT	CASSIRDLPQHF
few	.	TRBV5-1	TRBJ2-2	TGCGCCAGCAGCTTTAGTCTAGCGAACACCGGGGAGCTGTTTTTT	CASSFSLANTGELFF
few	.	TRBV7-3	TRBJ2-3	TGTGCCAGCAGCGCTCCAGGGGCAGATACGCAGTATTTT	CASSAPGADTQYF
.	TRBD1	TRBV6-6	TRBJ1-3	TGTGCCAGCAGCCCTGGGACAGGGGGCACGTACACCATATATTTT	CASSPGTGGTYTIYF
.	.	TRBV5-1	TRBJ2-1	TGCGCCAGCAGCTTGCAGGGGAACCCATGGGGTGAGCAGTTCTTC	CASSLQGNPWGEQFF
.	.	TRBV28	TRBJ1-2	TGTGCCACTTTCTTACCAGGGATTCTATATGGCTACACCTTC	CATFLPGILYGYTF
.	TRBD1	TRBV19	TRBJ1-2	TGTGCCAGTAGTATCCAGCGGACAGGGGGTGGCTACACCTTC	CASSIQRTGGGYTF
.	.	TRBV11-2	TRBJ1-3	TGTGCCAGCAGCTTACAATCTGGAAACACCATATATTTT	CASSLQSGNTIYF